A selection of T cell receptor beta chains follows, all from one sample in a study of blood T cell repertoires in COVID-19. This table comes from immunoSEQ multiplex PCR, and its TCRdb copy is limited to in-frame clones, with some not included. In the table there are about 50,000 clones, 84% of which are singletons. The sample comprised peripheral blood. These receptors all stem from a man aged 60 to 69 with acute or convalescent COVID-19. The CDR3 runs from the conserved cysteine through the conserved F or W. The D gene is left open where the match is weak. Only part of the rows carry a size: once, few, many, or a class if the clone is expanded.

TRBJ2-1 TRBV28 NA NA CASSFGGSEQFF TGTGCCAGCAGTTTTGGGGGGAGTGAGCAGTTCTTC
TRBJ2-5 TRBV9 NA NA CASSVGGRETQYF TGTGCCAGCAGCGTAGGAGGAAGGGAGACCCAGTACTTC
TRBJ2-3 TRBV9 NA TRBD2 CASSLGGWDTQYF TGTGCCAGCAGCCTCGGGGGGTGGGATACGCAGTATTTT
TRBJ2-3 TRBV6-2/TRBV6-3 NA NA CASSQPDRDTQYF TGTGCCAGCAGCCAACCGGACAGAGATACGCAGTATTTT
TRBJ2-1 TRBV6-5 NA TRBD1 CASSPGTGIYNEQFF TGTGCCAGCAGTCCCGGGACAGGGATTTACAATGAGCAGTTCTTC
TRBJ2-5 TRBV4-1 NA TRBD1 CASSQGQGFPETQYF TGCGCCAGCAGCCAAGGACAGGGTTTCCCAGAGACCCAGTACTTC
TRBJ1-1 TRBV9 NA TRBD1 CASSPRTGGDTEAFF TGTGCCAGCAGCCCCCGGACAGGGGGGGACACTGAAGCTTTCTTT
TRBJ2-7 TRBV11-1 NA NA CASSLSETEIYEQYF TGTGCCAGCAGCTTATCGGAGACAGAGATATACGAGCAGTACTTC
TRBJ1-2 TRBV29-1 NA NA CSVELSGADPTNYGYTF TGCAGCGTTGAATTGAGTGGGGCCGATCCCACTAACTATGGCTACACCTTC
TRBJ2-7 TRBV7-8 few NA CASSLVAGLSYEQYF TGTGCCAGCAGCTTGGTGGCAGGGTTATCCTACGAGCAGTACTTC
TRBJ1-6 TRBV4-3 NA TRBD1 CASSQRGGAERNSPLHF TGCGCCAGCAGCCAACGAGGGGGCGCCGAGAGGAATTCACCCCTCCACTTT
TRBJ1-4 TRBV11-2 once TRBD1 CASSTRQGNNEKLFF TGTGCCAGCAGCACCCGACAGGGCAATAATGAAAAACTGTTTTTT
TRBJ1-5 TRBV10-3 NA TRBD1 CASGTGGLSNQPQHF TGTGCCAGCGGGACAGGGGGCCTTAGCAATCAGCCCCAGCATTTT
TRBJ1-3 TRBV12-3/TRBV12-4 NA NA CASSFLSGNTIYF TGTGCCAGCAGTTTCCTATCTGGAAACACCATATATTTT
TRBJ2-5 TRBV7-3 once TRBD1 CASSLSGQGARETQYF TGTGCCAGCAGCTTATCGGGACAGGGGGCGCGAGAGACCCAGTACTTC
TRBJ1-1 TRBV11-2 NA NA CASSSAWVTATEAFF TGTGCCAGCAGCTCGGCCTGGGTCACAGCCACTGAAGCTTTCTTT
TRBJ1-6 TRBV9 NA NA CASSPRQISSYNSPLHF TGTGCCAGCAGCCCTCGACAGATAAGCTCCTATAATTCACCCCTCCACTTT
TRBJ1-4 TRBV29-1 NA TRBD1 CSVQGANEKLFF TGCAGCGTACAGGGGGCGAATGAAAAACTGTTTTTT
TRBJ1-2 TRBV5-8 NA NA CASSLQGNYGYTF TGTGCCAGCAGCTTACAGGGTAACTATGGCTACACCTTC
TRBJ1-4 TRBV4-2 NA NA CASSPGTTNEKLFF TGTGCCAGCAGTCCCGGGACAACTAATGAAAAACTGTTTTTT
TRBJ2-1 TRBV5-1 NA TRBD1 CASSWTGNLYLYNEQFF TGCGCCAGCAGCTGGACAGGGAATCTCTATCTGTACAATGAGCAGTTCTTC
TRBJ1-6 TRBV12-5 NA NA CASGSPTGISSYNSPLHF TGTGCTAGTGGTTCGCCTACAGGTATCAGCTCCTATAATTCACCCCTCCACTTT
TRBJ1-1 TRBV5-6 NA TRBD1 CASGQGSRTEAFF TGTGCCAGTGGACAGGGGAGTCGGACTGAAGCTTTCTTT
TRBJ1-1 TRBV29-1 NA NA CSASRDLPNTEAFF TGCAGCGCTTCCCGGGACTTACCTAACACTGAAGCTTTCTTT